This TCR beta chain was retrieved from a study of radiotherapy plus CTLA-4 blockade in lung cancer. Here immunoSEQ multiplex PCR was the method, and the copy in TCRdb shows in-frame clones only, minus some. The sample records some 110,000 clones, about 87% being singletons. About this clone itself: A read error may account for a junction end that differs from germline.

This CDR3 contains 15 residues. The germline CDR1 and CDR2 sequences are ENHRY and SYGVKD. The TCR was taken from a human donor with non-small cell lung cancer that progressed on radiotherapy plus ipilimumab. Material: peripheral blood, obtained from a patient treated with radiotherapy plus ipilimumab. The V and J genes are TRBV10-3 and TRBJ2-1, with D tentatively TRBD1 (5 bases). The CDR3 is CAISESEAGAWRQFF. The CDR3 DNA follows: TGCGCCATCAGTGAGTCAGAAGCTGGGGCTTGGCGGCAGTTCTTC.